This T cell receptor (beta chain) was found in a study of HIV-infected patients and healthy controls. Study overall: Total CDR3 counts per chain did not differ significantly between patients and controls. Study conclusions and caveats: Healthy controls shared more CDR3 sequences between individuals than HIV-infected patients did.

Points on this clonotype: What it recognizes is unknown.

The CDR3 extends over 16 amino acids. The V gene lost 2 bases and the J gene lost 3 bases, with 16 bases spanning the gap. The germline V gene encodes CDR1 MNHNY and CDR2 SVGAGI (reference sequence). Roughly three months, about 14 weeks, into antiretroviral therapy, follow-up blood was collected. All unsorted peripheral T cells were captured because whole blood was used without fractionation. Donors lacked febrile or AIDS-related illness, tumors, and hepatitis B or C coinfection. cDNA was made from approximately 0.55 ug RNA using alpha and beta constant primers. Separate chain-specific third strand synthesis with multiplexing indices produced the alpha and beta libraries. TCRdb re-analysed the 5' RACE reads in MiXCR, keeping a single row per CDR3 protein. The sample has around 5,000 distinct CDR3 sequences; around 20% are singletons.

Specimen: blood, collected during antiretroviral therapy. The chain employs TRBV6-6 and TRBJ1-1, with D possibly being TRBD1 (5 bases). This sequence was found in an adult with HIV infection. Here the CDR3 reads CASSYQRQWADTEAFF. CDR3 nucleotides: TGTGCCAGCAGTTACCAACGACAGTGGGCTGACACTGAAGCTTTCTTT.